A selection of T cell receptor beta chains follows, all from one sample in a study of response to subunit inactivated influenza vaccine. In TCRdb, the RT-PCR reads were re-called with MiXCR into one record per CDR3 protein. The sample consists of 450,000 to 700,000 distinct CDR3 sequences, less than 15% of them appearing once. Material: PBMCs from blood, obtained roughly 12 days after vaccination. The origin of the receptors is a man between 50 and 59 years old who received an inactivated influenza vaccine. The CDR3 runs from the conserved cysteine through the conserved F or W. D genes are given only for firm matches. The size of a clone is reported for some rows only, either as once, few or many, or as a class for expanded clones.

- TRBJ2-7 TRBD1 TRBV3-1 TGTGCCAGCAGCCTACTCCCGGGACAGGGGTTATCCTACGAGCAGTACTTC CASSLLPGQGLSYEQYF
- TRBJ2-1 TRBD2 TRBV12-3/TRBV12-4 TGTGCCAGCAGTTCACTAGCGGAGGCCTCCTACAATGAGCAGTTCTTC CASSSLAEASYNEQFF
few TRBJ2-3 - TRBV20-1 TGCAGTGCCCCGAGGGCCCCGGGTACGCAGTATTTT CSAPRAPGTQYF
- TRBJ1-2 TRBD1 TRBV5-1 TGCGCCAGCAGCTTATGGGACAGGACCTCTAACTATGGCTACACCTTC CASSLWDRTSNYGYTF
- TRBJ1-2 - TRBV9 TGTGCCAGCAGCGTAGCTCAGGGAGGCAGCTATGGCTACACCTTC CASSVAQGGSYGYTF
- TRBJ2-1 - TRBV7-6 TGTGCCAGCAGCTTAGCACAGGGACTTGAGCAGTTCTTC CASSLAQGLEQFF
few TRBJ2-5 - TRBV20-1 TGCAGTGCTAGATCTCCTCTGGGGGTGGAGGGTAGCCAAGAGACCCAGTACTTC CSARSPLGVEGSQETQYF
- TRBJ2-3 - TRBV7-8 TGTGCCAGCAGCTATACCAGGGGGGCTACAGATACGCAGTATTTT CASSYTRGATDTQYF
- TRBJ2-7 TRBD2 TRBV5-1 TGCGCCAGCAGCTTGGGACTAGCACAATCCGACGAGCAGTACTTC CASSLGLAQSDEQYF
- TRBJ1-1 - TRBV3-1 TGTGCCAGCAGCCCGTTGACAGAATCTGAAGCTTTCTTT CASSPLTESEAFF
few TRBJ2-3 - TRBV20-1 TGCAGTGCTAGAGATGGGTGGAGCGGCACAGATACGCAGTATTTT CSARDGWSGTDTQYF
many TRBJ1-5 TRBD1 TRBV12-3/TRBV12-4 TGTGCCAGCAGTTTGACAGGGACGAAGCAGCCCCAGCATTTT CASSLTGTKQPQHF
many TRBJ1-4 - TRBV7-2 TGTGCCAGCAGCCGGGGGCGTACTAATGAAAAACTGTTTTTT CASSRGRTNEKLFF
- TRBJ2-3 - TRBV11-2 TGTGCCAGCAGCTTAGTCCGGTATGATACGCAGTATTTT CASSLVRYDTQYF
few TRBJ2-2 - TRBV6-5 TGTGCCAGCAGTTCGACCCAGGGTCCCACCGGGGAGCTGTTTTTT CASSSTQGPTGELFF
few TRBJ1-2 - TRBV20-1 TGCAGTGCTAGAGGGATGGACCGATTAAAATATGGCTACACCTTC CSARGMDRLKYGYTF